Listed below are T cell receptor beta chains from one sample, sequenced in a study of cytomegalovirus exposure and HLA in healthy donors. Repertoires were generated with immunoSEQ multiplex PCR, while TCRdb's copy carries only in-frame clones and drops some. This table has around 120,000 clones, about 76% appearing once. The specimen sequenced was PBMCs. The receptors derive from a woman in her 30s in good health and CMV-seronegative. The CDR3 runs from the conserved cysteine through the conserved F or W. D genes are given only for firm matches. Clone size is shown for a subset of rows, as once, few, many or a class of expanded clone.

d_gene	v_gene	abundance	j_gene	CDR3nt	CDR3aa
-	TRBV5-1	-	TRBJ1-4	TGCGCCAGCAGCTTGGAGGCACGGCGCGGTGAAAAACTGTTTTTT	CASSLEARRGEKLFF
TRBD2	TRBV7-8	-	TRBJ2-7	TGTGCCAGCAGCCCCTGGGGCGGGAGGGCCTACGAGCAGTACTTC	CASSPWGGRAYEQYF
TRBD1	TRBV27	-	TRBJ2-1	TGTGCCAGCAGTTTCCACCCAGGACAGGGTCCTGACAATGAGCAGTTCTTC	CASSFHPGQGPDNEQFF
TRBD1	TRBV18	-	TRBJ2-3	TGTGCCAGCTCACTCGGGACAGGGGGCTTGGATACGCAGTATTTT	CASSLGTGGLDTQYF
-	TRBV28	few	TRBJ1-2	TGTGCCAGCAGGCCTAGATGGGACTATGGCTACACCTTC	CASRPRWDYGYTF
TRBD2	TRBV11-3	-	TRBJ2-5	TGTGCCAGCAGCTTAGGGACTAGCGGAAACCAAGAGACCCAGTACTTC	CASSLGTSGNQETQYF
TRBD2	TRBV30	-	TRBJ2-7	TGTGCCTGGCAAACGGGGGTCGCGGGAGTGCTCAACGAGCAGTACTTC	CAWQTGVAGVLNEQYF
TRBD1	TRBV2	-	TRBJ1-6	TGTGCCAGCAGGGGACAGGGGAATTCACCCCTCCACTTT	CASRGQGNSPLHF
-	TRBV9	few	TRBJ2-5	TGTGCCAGCAGCGCTCAAGAGACCCAGTACTTC	CASSAQETQYF
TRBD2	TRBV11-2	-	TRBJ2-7	TGTGCCAGCAGCTCGAGACTAGCGGGAGCCTCCGAGCAGTACTTC	CASSSRLAGASEQYF
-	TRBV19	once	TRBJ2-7	TGTGCCAGTAGTCCCTCCGAGTCCTCCTACGAGCAGTACTTC	CASSPSESSYEQYF
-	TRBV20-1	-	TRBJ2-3	TGCAGTGCTTACACAGATACGCAGTATTTT	CSAYTDTQYF
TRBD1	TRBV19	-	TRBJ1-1	TGTGCCAGTAGTATAGGGACAGGGGACCGTACTGAAGCTTTCTTT	CASSIGTGDRTEAFF
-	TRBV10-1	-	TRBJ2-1	TGCGCCAGCAGTGAGGGGAAAGGGGCCTACAATGAGCAGTTCTTC	CASSEGKGAYNEQFF
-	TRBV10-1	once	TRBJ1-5	TGCGCCAGCAGTAGGACAGTCAATCAGCCCCAGCATTTT	CASSRTVNQPQHF
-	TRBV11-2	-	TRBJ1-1	TGTGCCAGCGGCCCCAATCGTGAAGCTTTCTTT	CASGPNREAFF
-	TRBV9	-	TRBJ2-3	TGTGCCAGCAGCGTAGAGGGCAGGGCAGCAGATACGCAGTATTTT	CASSVEGRAADTQYF
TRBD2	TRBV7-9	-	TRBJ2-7	TGTGCCAGCAGCCCGCCCGGGGGAGGGAGGTACGAGCAGTACTTC	CASSPPGGGRYEQYF
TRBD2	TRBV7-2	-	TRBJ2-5	TGTGCCAGCAGCTTTGCTAGCGGGAGTCTAGAGACCCAGTACTTC	CASSFASGSLETQYF
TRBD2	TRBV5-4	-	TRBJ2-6	TGTGCCAGCAGCTTGGCCGTACGGGGGGATGGGGCCAACGTCCTGACTTTC	CASSLAVRGDGANVLTF
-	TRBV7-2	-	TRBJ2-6	TGTGCCAGCAGCTTAGCTAGTGGGGCCAACGTCCTGACTTTC	CASSLASGANVLTF
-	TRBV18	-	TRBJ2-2	TGTGCCAGCTCACCTTTCTTCCTAGAAACCGCGAACACCGGGGAGCTGTTTTTT	CASSPFFLETANTGELFF
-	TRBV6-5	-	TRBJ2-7	TGTGCCAGCAGTTACGGGAGCACCTCCTACGAGCAGTACTTC	CASSYGSTSYEQYF
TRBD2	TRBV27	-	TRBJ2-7	TGTGCCAGCAGTACTCACCGGGACTATACCTACGAGCAGTACTTC	CASSTHRDYTYEQYF
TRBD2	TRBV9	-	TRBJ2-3	TGTGCCAGCAGCGTAGCGATAGCGGGAGATACGCAGTATTTT	CASSVAIAGDTQYF
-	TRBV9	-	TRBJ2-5	TGTGCCAGCAGCGTAGGTTCAGAACAAGAGACCCAGTACTTC	CASSVGSEQETQYF
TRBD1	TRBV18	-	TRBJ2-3	TGTGCCAGCTCAAGGGACAGCAGTGATACGCAGTATTTT	CASSRDSSDTQYF
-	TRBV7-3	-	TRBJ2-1	TGTGCCAGCAGCAGGGACAACAATGAGCAGTTCTTC	CASSRDNNEQFF
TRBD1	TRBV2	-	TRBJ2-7	TGTGCCAACACGTTACCGGGACAGGACTACGAGCAGTACTTC	CANTLPGQDYEQYF
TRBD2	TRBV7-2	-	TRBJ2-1	TGTGCCAGCAGCTTAGGTACTAGCGGTTACAATGAGCAGTTCTTC	CASSLGTSGYNEQFF
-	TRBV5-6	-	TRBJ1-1	TGTGCCAGCAGCTTGGTTCTATCGGGGAGGAACACTGAAGCTTTCTTT	CASSLVLSGRNTEAFF
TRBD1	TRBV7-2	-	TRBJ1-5	TGTGCCAGCAGAAGGACAGGGCCCAATCAGCCCCAGCATTTT	CASRRTGPNQPQHF
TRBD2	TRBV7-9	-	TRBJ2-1	TGTGCCAGCAGCCCTGGGCTAGCGGGAGTTCATGAGCAGTTCTTC	CASSPGLAGVHEQFF